This paragraph reports one T cell receptor (beta chain). The source of the sample is a study of glioma-infiltrating T cells after dendritic cell vaccination. Sequenced by immunoSEQ multiplex PCR; TCRdb stores in-frame clones only, minus some. The table records some 100,000 clones, around three quarters of them present only once. This receptor was obtained from a human donor with glioblastoma. The specimen was blood, collected before dendritic cell vaccination.

The CDR3 region is CASSRIVAGGPYEQYF. CDR3 coding DNA: TGTGCCAGTAGTCGAATCGTAGCGGGGGGGCCCTACGAGCAGTACTTC. This chain uses TRBV19 with TRBJ2-7; TRBD2 aligns across 11 bases. The CDR3 is 16 amino acids. Germline CDR1 and CDR2: LNHDA and SQIVND (reference sequence). Unmatched junction bases numbered 8, after V lost 5 bases and J lost 2 bases. The full variable domain, its missing parts supplied by reference TRBV19 and TRBJ2-7, is DGGITQSPKYLFRKEGQNVTLSCEQNLNHDAMYWYRQDPGQGLRLIYYSQIVNDFQKGDIAEGYSVSREKKESFPLTVTSAQKNPTAFYLCASSRIVAGGPYEQYFGPGTRLTVT.